Below are 16 T cell receptor beta chains sequenced from a single sample in a study of blood T cell repertoires in COVID-19. Libraries were prepared by immunoSEQ multiplex PCR; TCRdb keeps only in-frame clonotypes and omits some of them. The sample yields 75,000 to 95,000 clones, 85% seen once. The sequenced sample was peripheral blood. The receptors come from a man aged 50-59 years with acute or convalescent COVID-19.

This clone was detected ten times or more. The gene calls are TRBV19 and TRBJ2-1; 11 bases line up with TRBD2. Losses at the gene ends were 3 bases for V and 7 bases for J; bases not matched to a gene: 5. CDR1 LNHDA and CDR2 SQIVND come from the germline V gene (reference sequence). The CDR3 is 15 residues long. The CDR3 DNA reads TGTGCCAGTAGTATCGGGGCTAGCGGGGGGAATGAGCAGTTCTTC. Encoded protein: CASSIGASGGNEQFF.

J is TRBJ2-1 and V is TRBV21-1; no check of the table's D call, TRBD2, against the DNA was made. TRBV21-1 is tagged as a pseudogene. The CDR3 length is 15 residues. Written as DNA, the CDR3 is TGTGCCAGATTTGTGGGACCTAGCGTAGAGTGGGAGCAGTTCTTC. It yields the protein CARFVGPSVEWEQFF.

The V and J genes are TRBV6-2 or TRBV6-3 and TRBJ1-1, with D uncertain. The CDR3 consists of 11 residues. Trimming shortened V by 3 bases and J by 7 bases, and 6 bases separated the two germline ends. Germline-derived CDR1 and CDR2 are MNHEY and SVGEGT. The CDR3 nucleotides are TGTGCCAGCAGTTATCCGGGTGAAGCTTTCTTT. As protein: CASSYPGEAFF.

V is TRBV3-1 (or the pseudogene TRBV3-2) and J is TRBJ2-5; TRBD2 aligns across 7 bases. CDR1 is LGHDT, CDR2 YNNKEL, per germline (reference sequence). The CDR3 consists of 13 residues. After removal of 1 base from V and 7 bases from J, the junction contained 3 bases not matched to a gene. The CDR3 coding sequence is TGTGCCAGCAGCCAAGTGTCTAGCGGGACCCAGTACTTC. Translating it yields CASSQVSSGTQYF.

This chain joins TRBV6-2 or TRBV6-3 and TRBJ2-7; perhaps TRBD2 as D (5 bases). The germline gives CDR1 MNHEY, CDR2 SVGEGT. The CDR3 length is 13 residues. Deletions cut 5 bases from V and 3 bases from J, with 11 bases between. In nucleotides, the CDR3 is TGTGCCAGCAGTCGAATCCGGGACTACGAGCAGTACTTC. This encodes CASSRIRDYEQYF.

The chain carries TRBV27 and TRBJ1-1; D call uncertain. The CDR3 is 14 amino acids. Trimming removed 6 bases from V and 1 base from J, with 12 bases in between. Germline CDR1 reads MNHEY; CDR2 reads SMNVEV (reference sequence). The CDR3 region has the DNA TGTGCCAGCAGATACAGCGGTGGGAACACTGAAGCTTTCTTT. Its translation: CASRYSGGNTEAFF.

The chain carries TRBV5-1 and TRBJ1-1, with D uncertain. This CDR3 is 14 amino acids long. Germline CDR1 is SGHRS and CDR2 is YFSETQ. Trimming pared 3 bases from V and 6 bases from J, leaving 15 bases between. CDR3 sequence: CASSSWTEGAEAFF. CDR3 coding DNA: TGCGCCAGCAGCTCATGGACGGAGGGCGCTGAAGCTTTCTTT.

This clone was recorded a few times. The chain couples TRBV3-1 (or the pseudogene TRBV3-2) to TRBJ2-7, with a weak D call TRBD2 (6 bases). The germline CDR1 and CDR2 sequences are LGHDT and YNNKEL (reference sequence). This CDR3 has 13 residues. The V end lost 4 bases, the J end lost 3 bases, and 10 bases lay between the germline ends. CDR3 protein: CASSRRRGYEQYF. DNA for the CDR3: TGTGCCAGCAGCCGGAGGAGGGGCTACGAGCAGTACTTC.

The rearrangement uses TRBV7-9 and TRBJ2-2; TRBD2 aligns across 8 bases. V shed 3 bases and J 7 bases; nucleotides not matched to a gene: 13. The CDR3 is made up of 17 amino acids. CDR1 SEHNR and CDR2 FQNEAQ come from the germline V gene (reference sequence). The CDR3 is CASSFPAGERAGGELFF. The DNA of the CDR3 is TGTGCCAGCAGCTTTCCAGCGGGAGAGAGGGCTGGCGGGGAGCTGTTTTTT. Combining the CDR3 with reference TRBV7-9 and TRBJ2-2 gives the whole variable domain DTGVSQNPRHKITKRGQNVTFRCDPISEHNRLYWYRQTLGQGPEFLTYFQNEAQLEKSRLLSDRFSAERPKGSFSTLEIQRTEQGDSAMYLCASSFPAGERAGGELFFGEGSRLTVL.

The genes are TRBV5-6 and TRBJ2-1, with 10 bases matching TRBD1. Looked up from germline, CDR1 is SGHDT and CDR2 is YYEEEE. V was clipped by 4 bases and J by 9 bases; unmatched bases: 4. CDR3 length equals 13 residues. As DNA, the CDR3 is TGTGCCAGCAGCAAGACAGGGGGCGTTGAGCAGTTCTTC. It yields the protein CASSKTGGVEQFF.

The count of this clone is one. The chain uses TRBV30 and TRBJ2-5; maybe TRBD1 (5 bases). V was clipped by 3 bases and J by 5 bases, with 16 bases between them. From germline, CDR1 is GTSNPN and CDR2 SVGIG (reference sequence). The CDR3 totals 14 residues. CDR3 sequence reads: CAWRAVGAIETQYF. CDR3 bases: TGTGCCTGGAGAGCTGTTGGGGCGATCGAGACCCAGTACTTC.

This clone was seen just once. The chain joins TRBV6-5 to TRBJ1-5; tentatively, D is TRBD1 (5 bases). CDR3 length: 15 residues. Between the trimmed V and J ends, which lost 0 bases and 2 bases, there was a span of 8 bases. Germline V lookup: CDR1 MNHEY, CDR2 SVGAGI. For the CDR3, the DNA is TGTGCCAGCAGTTACTCGGGGGGAGGCAATCAGCCCCAGCATTTT. Translated, it gives CASSYSGGGNQPQHF.

The rearrangement joins TRBV5-1 to TRBJ1-1, with 9 bases aligning to TRBD1. CDR1 is SGHRS, CDR2 YFSETQ, per germline. With 2 bases clipped from V and 4 bases from J, the junction kept 6 bases outside the gene matches. The CDR3 totals 15 residues. CDR3 nucleotides: TGCGCCAGCAGCTTCGGGGGGACAGGGTTCACTGAAGCTTTCTTT. Translated: CASSFGGTGFTEAFF.

The rearrangement links TRBV7-3 to TRBJ2-2; no reliable D call. The CDR3 has 15 residues. Trimming removed 1 base at V and 5 bases at J, with 11 bases between. Germline V CDR1 and CDR2: SGHTA, FQGTGA. DNA of the CDR3: TGTGCCAGCAGCTTAATGAGCGTGGAAACCGGGGAGCTGTTTTTT. This encodes CASSLMSVETGELFF.

The rearrangement joins TRBV2 to TRBJ1-3, with TRBD1 matching over 7 bases. CDR3 length equals 14 residues. Germline V gives CDR1 SNHLY, CDR2 FYNNEI. J was trimmed by 3 bases and V by 8 bases; bases with no gene match: 7. This chain's CDR3 is CASGRQGDGNTIYF. CDR3 in DNA: TGTGCCAGCGGGCGACAGGGAGATGGAAACACCATATATTTT.

The sample holds a few counts of this clone. CDR3: CASSQDRGGPETQYF. The CDR3 nucleotides read TGCGCCAGCAGCCAAGATCGGGGGGGGCCAGAGACCCAGTACTTC. The chain couples TRBV4-1 to TRBJ2-5, with TRBD2 matching 8 bases. Unmatched junction bases numbered 4, after V lost 0 bases and J lost 4 bases. Germline V gives CDR1 MGHRA, CDR2 YSYEKL. This CDR3 has 15 amino acids.